What follows are 24 T cell receptor beta chains derived from one specimen sequenced in a study of CXCR3-negative and CXCR3-positive naive CD8 T cells. UMI-tagged TRB cDNA libraries were built via 5' RACE. Reprocessing the 5' RACE reads, TCRdb reports a single entry for every CDR3 protein and omits DNA. The sample holds about 48,000 distinct CDR3 sequences. Material for sequencing was memory CD8+ T cells from blood. The source is a human donor in good health. Some clones in this sample may be carry-over from other donors' samples.

The chain is built from TRBV7-9 and TRBJ2-1; there is no DNA to check the TCRdb D call of TRBD2. This CDR3 has 15 residues. Per the germline V gene, CDR1 is SEHNR and CDR2 is FQNEAQ (reference sequence). CDR3: CASSSEASGSYEQFF.

The chain couples TRBV6-6 to TRBJ1-2; TCRdb names TRBD1, which stays unverified in the absence of DNA. The CDR3 totals 11 residues. CDR1 MNHNY and CDR2 SVGAGI come from the germline V gene (reference sequence). CDR3 sequence reads: CAFRQGYGYTF.

The rearrangement joins TRBV20-1 to TRBJ2-7. The V gene's germline CDR1 is DFQATT and CDR2 SNEGSKA (reference sequence). This CDR3 contains 14 residues. The CDR3 loop reads CSAREDGKDYEQYF.

The rearrangement uses TRBV28 and TRBJ2-5; lacking DNA, the TRBD2 call made by TCRdb goes unchecked. Germline V gives CDR1 MDHEN, CDR2 SYDVKM. The CDR3 is 13 amino acids. The CDR3: CASHSVWGETQYF.

The chain has TRBV29-1 and TRBJ1-3; checking the TCRdb D call of TRBD1 is not possible without DNA. Germline loops: CDR1 SQVTM, CDR2 ANQGSEA. The CDR3 has 15 amino acids. The CDR3 here is CSVEGADSSGNTIYF.

This rearrangement joins TRBV29-1 to TRBJ2-1; TCRdb calls TRBD1, which cannot be checked without DNA. This CDR3 is built from 15 residues. Germline V gives CDR1 SQVTM, CDR2 ANQGSEA. This CDR3 is CSVEVGGSLYNEQFF.

This rearrangement joins TRBV28 to TRBJ2-1; TCRdb reports TRBD1, a call that lacks DNA to check it against. The CDR3 has 11 residues. Germline assignment: CDR1 MDHEN and CDR2 SYDVKM. CDR3 residues: CASSSGTGQFF.

The rearrangement uses TRBV20-1 and TRBJ2-7; TCRdb reports TRBD1, a call that lacks DNA to check it against. The CDR3 totals 15 residues. Germline-derived CDR1 and CDR2 are DFQATT and SNEGSKA (reference sequence). The CDR3 sequence: CSARGLRGLVDEQYF.

The chain links TRBV29-1 to TRBJ1-1. Germline values: CDR1 SQVTM, CDR2 ANQGSEA. This CDR3 spans 11 amino acids. CDR3 amino acids: CSVAPVTEAFF.

V usage is TRBV27 and J usage is TRBJ1-1; TCRdb names TRBD1, which stays unverified in the absence of DNA. The CDR3 length is 16 residues. Germline-derived CDR1 and CDR2 are MNHEY and SMNVEV (reference sequence). Here the CDR3 reads CASSSLTGGADTEAFF.

The genes are TRBV29-1 and TRBJ2-7; TCRdb selects TRBD1, and the lack of DNA leaves this call unchecked. The CDR3 is 13 amino acids. Germline-derived CDR1 and CDR2 are SQVTM and ANQGSEA. The CDR3 sequence: CSVEQGRDYEQYF.

The chain has TRBV6-2 or TRBV6-3 and TRBJ2-2; checking the TCRdb D call of TRBD2 is not possible without DNA. Germline V CDR1 and CDR2: MNHEY, SVGEGT. The CDR3 is made up of 15 amino acids. CDR3: CASSYSIVPRGELFF.

This chain uses TRBV25-1 with TRBJ2-7. Germline CDR1 is MGHDK and CDR2 is SYGVNS. This CDR3 spans 11 amino acids. CDR3 region: CASSGDYEQYF.

V and J are TRBV2 and TRBJ2-7. The CDR3 extends over 13 amino acids. From germline, CDR1 is SNHLY and CDR2 FYNNEI. The CDR3: CASSDTDTYEQYF.

This chain joins TRBV6-4 and TRBJ2-2. The CDR3 has 14 residues. Germline V CDR1 and CDR2: MRHNA, SNTAGT. The CDR3 sequence is CASSEWGNTGELFF.

The chain employs TRBV21-1 and TRBJ1-2; TCRdb's assignment of TRBD1 cannot be checked, as there is no DNA. TRBV21-1 is listed as a pseudogene. This CDR3 comprises 15 residues. CDR3: CASSMAGQGAYGYTF.

J is TRBJ1-1 and V is TRBV7-6. Per the germline V gene, CDR1 is SGHVS and CDR2 is FNYEAQ. CDR3 length: 12 residues. CDR3: CASSLAGTEAFF.

The J gene is TRBJ2-7, the V gene TRBV29-1; TCRdb calls TRBD1, which cannot be checked without DNA. Germline assignment: CDR1 SQVTM and CDR2 ANQGSEA. The CDR3 loop spans 15 amino acids. The CDR3 reads CSGKTRDRDSYEQYF.

J is TRBJ2-1 and V is TRBV6-1; TCRdb outputs TRBD2, but without DNA this stays unchecked. CDR3 size: 15 residues. Germline V lookup: CDR1 MNHNS, CDR2 SASEGT. The CDR3 sequence: CASSAHSTSLNEQFF.

The chain's CDR3 is CASSLTSGISSTDTQYF. The chain is built from TRBV5-1 and TRBJ2-3; TCRdb designates TRBD2, a call that cannot be tested without DNA. The CDR3 is 17 residues long. Germline CDR1 and CDR2: SGHRS and YFSETQ. The full variable domain, rest sourced from reference TRBV5-1 and TRBJ2-3, is KAGVTQTPRYLIKTRGQQVTLSCSPISGHRSVSWYQQTPGQGLQFLFEYFSETQRNKGNFPGRFSGRQFSNSRSEMNVSTLELGDSALYLCASSLTSGISSTDTQYFGPGTRLTVL.

The chain uses TRBV12-3 or TRBV12-4 and TRBJ2-3; TCRdb returns TRBD2, unconfirmable since there is no DNA. This CDR3 contains 15 residues. CDR3 loop: CASSPEAGREDTQYF.

V gene TRBV20-1 combines with J gene TRBJ2-3; TCRdb names TRBD2, which stays unverified in the absence of DNA. Germline V gene sequence: CDR1 DFQATT, CDR2 SNEGSKA (reference sequence). CDR3 length equals 15 residues. The CDR3 loop is CSARDLSLEVDTQYF.

V and J are TRBV28 and TRBJ2-5. The CDR3 consists of 11 residues. Germline V lookup: CDR1 MDHEN, CDR2 SYDVKM. CDR3 amino acids: CASRASGSRYF.

The V call is TRBV5-1, the J call TRBJ2-3; TCRdb gives TRBD2 as the D gene, but with no DNA this cannot be confirmed. The CDR3 has 12 amino acids. Germline values: CDR1 SGHRS, CDR2 YFSETQ. The CDR3 protein is CASSPEAAEQYF.